One sample yielded the 26 T cell receptor beta chains listed below, sequenced in a study of T cells in Graves' hyperthyroidism and ophthalmopathy. From RNA transcripts, TCR beta CDR3 regions were amplified. An initial round of RT-PCR targeting the TCR CDR3 relied on the HTBI primer set. Each CDR3 protein gets one entry after TCRdb re-called the multiplex PCR reads with MiXCR. The sample lists 500,000 to 550,000 distinct CDR3 sequences; about 20% were seen once. Sequenced material: blood. The receptors originated from a man aged 35 to 55 with Graves' ophthalmopathy.

Comments on this clonotype: One end of the junction is discordant with germline, which a read error may explain. V gene TRBV4-3 combines with J gene TRBJ2-7, with 10 bases lining up with TRBD1. This CDR3 is built from 16 residues. The germline gives CDR1 LGHNA, CDR2 YSLEER. This chain's CDR3 is CASSPSSGTGAYEQYF. CDR3 in DNA: TGCGCCAGCAGCCCTTCTTCGGGGACAGGGGCCTACGAGCAATACTTC.

This clonotype was seen a few times. J is TRBJ1-2 and V is TRBV4-1, with TRBD1 as a possible D gene (5 bases). There are 14 residues in the CDR3. V was clipped by 7 bases and J by 4 bases, with 16 bases between them. The V gene's germline CDR1 is MGHRA and CDR2 YSYEKL. CDR3 amino acids: CASTGTQGGYGYTF. In nucleotides, the CDR3 is TGCGCCAGCACGGGAACTCAGGGAGGCTATGGCTACACCTTC.

This clonotype was detected ten times or more. The chain carries TRBV2 and TRBJ1-1; the D gene is possibly TRBD1 (5 bases). CDR1 and CDR2 from the germline V gene are SNHLY and FYNNEI. V lost 7 bases and J lost 1, with 19 bases in between. The CDR3 contains 16 residues. The CDR3, as DNA: TGTGCCAGCAAGCTGATAACCGGGACCCCGAACACTGAAGCTTTCTTT. It specifies CASKLITGTPNTEAFF.

V is TRBV6-2 or TRBV6-3 and J is TRBJ1-1, with D tentatively TRBD1 (5 bases). Germline V gene lookup returns CDR1 MNHEY and CDR2 SVGEGT. The CDR3 totals 13 residues. Trimming took 3 bases from V and 7 from J, leaving 12 bases between them. The CDR3 sequence: CASSYPGFVEAFF. CDR3 DNA sequence: TGTGCCAGCAGTTATCCAGGGTTCGTTGAAGCTTTCTTT.

In nucleotides, the CDR3 is TGTGCCAGCAGCGTAGGGGACAGGGGCCTTGAGCAGTTCTTC. This sequence encodes CASSVGDRGLEQFF. The J gene is TRBJ2-1, the V gene TRBV9, with 10 bases fitting TRBD1. CDR1 is SGDLS, CDR2 YYNGEE, per germline. The J segment lost 9 bases and the V segment lost 0 bases, leaving 3 bases of the junction unmatched. The CDR3 is 14 residues long.

The chain employs TRBV28 and TRBJ1-2; D perhaps matches TRBD1 (5 bases). This CDR3 has 15 amino acids. V was clipped by 6 bases and J by 2 bases, with 16 bases between them. Looked up from germline, CDR1 is MDHEN and CDR2 is SYDVKM. CDR3 amino acids: CASSSPQVLNYGYTF. The CDR3 coding sequence is TGTGCCAGCAGCTCGCCACAGGTTCTCAACTATGGCTACACCTTC.

A few counts support this clonotype. This rearrangement joins TRBV7-2 to TRBJ2-2; 9 nucleotides agree with TRBD2. The germline CDR1 and CDR2 sequences are SGHTA and FQGNSA. The CDR3 runs to 16 residues. V shed 0 bases and J 7 bases; nucleotides not matched to a gene: 6. The CDR3 DNA reads TGTGCCAGCAGCTTAGCGGCGGGAGGGCCGGGCGGGGAGCTGTTTTTT. Translating gives CASSLAAGGPGGELFF.

This chain connects TRBV14 to TRBJ2-1; 8 bases agree with TRBD2. The CDR3 runs to 14 residues. The junction had 4 bases not matched to a gene; V was cut back by 2 bases and J by 7 bases. Germline loops: CDR1 SGHDN, CDR2 FVKESK. CDR3 nucleotide sequence: TGTGCCAGCAGCCAATTTAGCGGGAAGAATGAGCAGTTCTTC. Translated, it gives CASSQFSGKNEQFF.

Many counts were recorded for this clonotype. The chain carries TRBV5-1 and TRBJ2-1, with D unresolved. Trimming cost V 0 bases and J 9 bases, with 16 bases left between them. This CDR3 region has 15 residues. Germline CDR1 is SGHRS and CDR2 is YFSETQ. The chain's CDR3 is CASSLESTPAAEQFF. CDR3 nucleotides: TGCGCCAGCAGCTTGGAGTCGACGCCAGCTGCTGAGCAGTTCTTC.

This clonotype was detected only a few times. The rearrangement links TRBV7-9 to TRBJ1-2; D not resolved. This CDR3 has 14 residues. Trimming left V 1 base short and J 3 bases short, with 9 bases between. Germline CDR1 is SEHNR and CDR2 is FQNEAQ (reference sequence). The chain's CDR3 is CASSLDTDHYGYTF. CDR3 DNA sequence: TGTGCCAGCAGCTTAGATACCGACCACTATGGCTACACCTTC. Using reference TRBV7-9 and TRBJ1-2 for the parts outside the CDR3, the full variable domain is DTGVSQNPRHKITKRGQNVTFRCDPISEHNRLYWYRQTLGQGPEFLTYFQNEAQLEKSRLLSDRFSAERPKGSFSTLEIQRTEQGDSAMYLCASSLDTDHYGYTFGSGTRLTVV.

This clonotype was found a few times. The V gene is TRBV29-1, the J gene TRBJ2-5; 8 positions agree with TRBD2. Germline V gives CDR1 SQVTM, CDR2 ANQGSEA. The trim removed 8 bases at V and 1 base at J, leaving 9 bases unmatched. This CDR3 spans 14 amino acids. The CDR3 nucleotides read TGCAGCCCACGGGCGGGGGGCCGCCAAGAGACCCAGTACTTC. It yields the protein CSPRAGGRQETQYF.

The genes are TRBV18 and TRBJ2-2, with D perhaps matching TRBD2 (6 bases). This CDR3 comprises 15 residues. Trimming removed 2 bases from V and 4 bases from J, with 11 bases in between. Germline V gene sequence: CDR1 KGHSH, CDR2 LQKENI. The CDR3 loop reads CASSPIADLTGELFF. CDR3 sequence (DNA): TGTGCCAGCTCACCAATAGCGGACCTCACCGGGGAGCTGTTTTTT.

The chain combines TRBV28 with TRBJ1-1; D unclear. Trimming cost V 6 bases and J 0 bases, with 8 bases left between them. The CDR3 covers 13 residues. Germline V lookup: CDR1 MDHEN, CDR2 SYDVKM. In DNA, the CDR3 is TGTGCCAGCAGCAACTATATGAACACTGAAGCTTTCTTT. Protein product: CASSNYMNTEAFF.

This clonotype was seen a handful of times. The gene calls are TRBV3-1 and TRBJ1-6; the D is unclear. CDR3 length: 17 amino acids. V dropped 0 bases and J dropped 0 bases, with 9 bases sitting between them. Per the germline V gene, CDR1 is LGHDT and CDR2 is YNNKEL (reference sequence). CDR3 nucleotides: TGTGCCAGCAGCCAAGATATCAGGAGCTCCTATAATTCACCCCTCCACTTT. Encoded protein: CASSQDIRSSYNSPLHF.

This clonotype showed up many times. The chain uses TRBV7-8 and TRBJ2-7, with 8 bases matching TRBD2. Per germline, CDR1 SGHVS and CDR2 FQNEAQ. The CDR3 length is 16 residues. The ends lost 5 bases at V and 3 bases at J; junction bases unmatched: 12. CDR3 in DNA: TGTGCCAGCAGCCTCCTTGGGGCGGGAGGATTCTACGAGCAGTACTTC. Translation gives CASSLLGAGGFYEQYF.

The V and J genes are TRBV20-1 and TRBJ2-7, with D unclear. Germline-derived CDR1 and CDR2 are DFQATT and SNEGSKA (reference sequence). The CDR3 has 11 residues. Trimming removed 5 bases at V and 6 bases at J, with 11 bases between. The DNA of the CDR3 is TGCAGTGCTCGACCTCTGTCCGAGCAGTACTTC. Residues: CSARPLSEQYF.

As for this clonotype: Relative to the germline gene, one junction end is altered; a read error may explain this. The J gene is TRBJ1-2, the V gene TRBV5-1, with D tentatively TRBD1 (6 bases). The CDR3 length is 13 residues. Germline-derived CDR1 and CDR2 are SGHRS and YFSETQ. The chain's CDR3 is CASRLDRNYGYTF. The CDR3 DNA reads TGCGCCAGCAGATTGGACAGAAACTATGGCTACACCTTC.

In this sample, this clonotype turned up many times. The V gene is TRBV29-1, the J gene TRBJ1-2; 7 bases fit TRBD1. Trimming took 7 bases from V and 6 from J; bases not matched to a gene: 2. Germline V CDR1 and CDR2: SQVTM, ANQGSEA. CDR3 length: 10 residues. CDR3 in amino acids: CSAGGHGYTF. CDR3 in DNA: TGCAGCGCAGGGGGTCATGGCTACACCTTC.

This clonotype has a count of ten or more. The chain is built from TRBV20-1 and TRBJ1-1, with unresolved D. CDR1 and CDR2 (germline): DFQATT, SNEGSKA (reference sequence). This CDR3 contains 15 residues. V lost 5 bases and J lost 0, with 16 bases in between. The CDR3 region has the DNA TGCAGTGCTTCCCGACCCACTGGGATGAACACTGAAGCTTTCTTT. Protein sequence: CSASRPTGMNTEAFF.

The chain is built from TRBV2 and TRBJ2-1; D may match TRBD1 or TRBD2 (5 bases each). Germline assignment: CDR1 SNHLY and CDR2 FYNNEI. The ends were cut back, 9 bases at V and 3 bases at J, with 9 bases in the middle. The CDR3 runs 12 residues. For the CDR3, the DNA is TGTGCCAGACGGGACGGCTACAATGAGCAGTTCTTC. As protein: CARRDGYNEQFF.

In its sample, this clonotype was seen a few times. The chain combines TRBV6-1 with TRBJ2-3; TRBD1 aligns across 9 bases. The germline CDR1 and CDR2 sequences are MNHNS and SASEGT. The CDR3 runs 14 residues. V lost 5 bases to trimming and J lost 6 bases; unmatched junction nucleotides: 6. CDR3 in amino acids: CASSTRDRVDTQYF. The DNA of the CDR3 is TGTGCCAGCAGTACCCGGGACAGGGTGGATACGCAGTATTTT.

This clonotype was seen ten or more times. This chain connects TRBV28 to TRBJ2-7; D is undetermined. This CDR3 is built from 13 residues. V lost 8 bases to trimming and J lost 0 bases, with 11 bases between them. Per germline, CDR1 MDHEN and CDR2 SYDVKM. The CDR3 sequence is CASQAGSSYEQYF. The CDR3 DNA reads as TGTGCCAGCCAGGCCGGAAGCTCCTACGAGCAGTACTTC. The variable domain in full, completed from reference TRBV28 and TRBJ2-7, reads DVKVTQSSRYLVKRTGEKVFLECVQDMDHENMFWYRQDPGLGLRLIYFSYDVKMKEKGDIPEGYSVSREKKERFSLILESASTNQTSMYLCASQAGSSYEQYFGPGTRLTVT.

A few counts support this clonotype. The chain has TRBV12-3 or TRBV12-4 and TRBJ2-3, with D perhaps matching TRBD1 (5 bases). Trimming cost V 6 bases and J 8 bases, with 18 bases left between them. The CDR3 has 14 amino acids. CDR3 amino acids: CASSQDQLGPTQYF. CDR3 nucleotide sequence: TGTGCCAGCAGCCAAGATCAACTGGGGCCTACGCAGTATTTT.

In this sample, this clonotype turned up once. The V call is TRBV10-3, the J call TRBJ2-1; the match to TRBD2 covers 7 bases. Germline-derived CDR1 and CDR2 are ENHRY and SYGVKD. The CDR3 spans 17 residues. V was pared by 2 bases and J by 4 bases, with 11 bases of the junction left unmatched. The CDR3 is CAISEQILAGLYNEQFF. CDR3 in DNA: TGTGCCATCAGTGAGCAGATTTTAGCGGGTTTATACAATGAGCAGTTCTTC.

This clonotype was counted ten times or more. The chain recombines TRBV20-1 with TRBJ1-2; D call uncertain. The CDR3 runs 13 residues. Germline V gene lookup returns CDR1 DFQATT and CDR2 SNEGSKA (reference sequence). Deletions cut 2 bases from V and 4 bases from J, with 11 bases between. In DNA, the CDR3 is TGCAGTGCTAGACACCCCTCGGGCTATGGCTACACCTTC. Encoded protein: CSARHPSGYGYTF.

V usage is TRBV7-8 and J usage is TRBJ2-6; D might be TRBD1 or TRBD2, each matching 6 bases. V was trimmed by 5 bases and J by 2 bases, leaving 22 bases between them. This CDR3 is built from 19 residues. CDR1 is SGHVS, CDR2 FQNEAQ, per germline. This CDR3 reads CASSGLGGIGRTGANVLTF. In DNA form, the CDR3 reads TGTGCCAGCAGCGGCCTAGGGGGGATTGGCCGAACTGGGGCCAACGTCCTGACTTTC.